The 15 T cell receptor beta chains below were found in one sample sequenced in a study of cytomegalovirus exposure and HLA in healthy donors. Researchers ran the PCR with 60 Vbeta and 13 Jbeta primers. TCRdb's copy holds only in-frame clones and misses some; the assay was immunoSEQ multiplex PCR. The sample records tens of thousands of clones, roughly 70% being singletons. Material for sequencing was PBMCs. The receptor source for this set is a man aged 45-65 years in good health and CMV-seronegative.

This clone was observed a handful of times. The rearrangement uses TRBV18 and TRBJ2-1, with 9 bases that match TRBD1. The CDR3 has 14 amino acids. V dropped 5 bases and J dropped 5; count of bases not matched to a gene: 4. Per the germline V gene, CDR1 is KGHSH and CDR2 is LQKENI. In nucleotides, the CDR3 is TGTGCCAGCTCAAACCGGGACAGGGACAATGAGCAGTTCTTC. This sequence encodes CASSNRDRDNEQFF.

The chain combines TRBV10-3 with TRBJ1-2; perhaps TRBD1 as D (5 bases). V was clipped by 0 bases and J by 7 bases, with 12 bases between them. Germline CDR1 reads ENHRY; CDR2 reads SYGVKD. This CDR3 has 14 residues. The CDR3 nucleotides are TGTGCCATCAGTGAGTCTGGAGGGGACTCTGGCTACACCTTC. Translation gives CAISESGGDSGYTF.

The gene calls are TRBV4-1 and TRBJ2-7; 7 bases are a match to TRBD1. The CDR3 has 16 residues. V was pared by 2 bases and J by 2 bases, with 9 bases of the junction left unmatched. Germline-derived CDR1 and CDR2 are MGHRA and YSYEKL. The DNA for the CDR3 is TGCGCCAGCAGCCAACCCCGAACAGGGGCGACCTACGAGCAGTACTTC. As protein: CASSQPRTGATYEQYF.

V gene TRBV11-2 combines with J gene TRBJ1-1; 7 positions agree with TRBD1. Germline V gives CDR1 SGHAT, CDR2 FQNNGV. This CDR3 is built from 16 residues. Germline trimming cut 5 bases from V and 0 bases from J; bases unmatched to any gene: 9. CDR3 nucleotides: TGTGCCAGCAGCCAAATCAGGGGGAAAATGAACACTGAAGCTTTCTTT. Protein sequence: CASSQIRGKMNTEAFF.

The chain is built from TRBV4-1 and TRBJ2-7; D gene unclear. The CDR3 contains 13 residues. CDR1 and CDR2 (germline): MGHRA, YSYEKL. The V gene lost 5 bases and the J gene lost 2 bases, with 10 bases spanning the gap. DNA of the CDR3: TGCGCCAGCAGCGGCCGCCCTCCCTACGAGCAGTACTTC. It specifies CASSGRPPYEQYF.

This CDR3 reads CASSPAGGETQYF. DNA of the CDR3: TGTGCCAGTAGCCCAGCGGGGGGGGAGACCCAGTACTTC. The V gene is TRBV19, the J gene TRBJ2-5; 10 bases match TRBD2. The V segment lost 6 bases and the J segment 5 bases; nucleotides outside the gene matches: 3. Germline V CDR1 and CDR2: LNHDA, SQIVND (reference sequence). The CDR3 has 13 amino acids. The full variable domain, rest sourced from reference TRBV19 and TRBJ2-5, is DGGITQSPKYLFRKEGQNVTLSCEQNLNHDAMYWYRQDPGQGLRLIYYSQIVNDFQKGDIAEGYSVSREKKESFPLTVTSAQKNPTAFYLCASSPAGGETQYFGPGTRLLVL.

The chain has TRBV7-8 and TRBJ1-2, with TRBD1 identical over 9 bases. The ends lost 5 bases at V and 6 bases at J; junction bases unmatched: 4. CDR3 length: 13 residues. In germline, CDR1 is SGHVS, CDR2 FQNEAQ. In DNA form, the CDR3 reads TGTGCCAGCAGCGGAAGGGACAGGGATGGCTACACCTTC. Protein sequence: CASSGRDRDGYTF.

Regarding this clone: At one end, the junction sequence differs from germline, possibly due to a read error. V and J are TRBV7-9 and TRBJ2-7, with TRBD1 matching over 7 bases. The CDR3 loop spans 14 amino acids. Germline V lookup: CDR1 SEHNR, CDR2 FQNEAQ (reference sequence). CDR3 amino acids: CSSSRDRVSYEQYF. The CDR3 bases are TGTTCCAGCAGTAGAGACAGGGTGTCCTACGAGCAGTACTTC. Full variable domain (rest looked up from reference TRBV7-9 and TRBJ2-7): DTGVSQNPRHKITKRGQNVTFRCDPISEHNRLYWYRQTLGQGPEFLTYFQNEAQLEKSRLLSDRFSAERPKGSFSTLEIQRTEQGDSAMYLCSSSRDRVSYEQYFGPGTRLTVT.

The rearrangement joins TRBV19 to TRBJ2-7; 7 nucleotides agree with TRBD1. V shed 4 bases and J 7 bases; nucleotides not matched to a gene: 7. The germline V gene has CDR1 LNHDA and CDR2 SQIVND (reference sequence). The CDR3 runs 13 residues. DNA for the CDR3: TGTGCCAGTAGTACCACAACAGGGGAAGAGCAGTACTTC. This sequence encodes CASSTTTGEEQYF.

The chain has TRBV2 and TRBJ1-2, with TRBD1 identical over 10 bases. With 4 bases clipped from V and 3 bases from J, the junction kept 5 bases outside the gene matches. The CDR3 consists of 15 residues. The germline gives CDR1 SNHLY, CDR2 FYNNEI. CDR3 loop: CASSGGDRGYYGYTF. The CDR3 DNA reads TGTGCCAGCAGTGGTGGGGACAGGGGTTACTATGGCTACACCTTC.

V gene TRBV6-1 combines with J gene TRBJ1-6; no firm D call. The germline V and J ends were trimmed by 3 bases and 7 bases, with 10 bases remaining between them. Germline assignment: CDR1 MNHNS and CDR2 SASEGT. The CDR3 spans 14 residues. CDR3 coding DNA: TGTGCCAGCAGTGATTGGAGCGTCAATTCACCCCTCCACTTT. Translated, it gives CASSDWSVNSPLHF.

The chain carries TRBV9 and TRBJ2-7, with D hard to call. Trimming took off 0 bases at V and 0 bases at J, with 10 bases between the two ends. The germline V gene has CDR1 SGDLS and CDR2 YYNGEE. The length of the CDR3 is 15 residues. In DNA, the CDR3 is TGTGCCAGCAGCGTAGGCAGCGCGAGCTCCTACGAGCAGTACTTC. Its protein is CASSVGSASSYEQYF.

The chain is built from TRBV19 and TRBJ1-4; no reliable D call. The germline gives CDR1 LNHDA, CDR2 SQIVND (reference sequence). The CDR3 extends over 18 amino acids. Trimming stripped 4 bases from V and 1 base from J, with 19 bases between. The CDR3 is CASSSLSSEGLTNEKLFF. The CDR3 region has the DNA TGTGCCAGTAGTAGTCTCTCCTCCGAGGGTTTAACTAATGAAAAACTGTTTTTT.

V gene TRBV15 combines with J gene TRBJ2-7, with a possible D match to TRBD1 (6 bases). V was clipped by 5 bases and J by 0 bases, with 23 bases between them. Germline V lookup: CDR1 LNHNV, CDR2 YYDKDF (reference sequence). The CDR3 length is 18 residues. CDR3 amino acids: CATSGGLLGALSSYEQYF. The DNA for the CDR3 is TGTGCCACCAGCGGGGGCCTCCTGGGGGCCCTAAGCTCCTACGAGCAGTACTTC.

The chain has TRBV7-3 and TRBJ2-7; D remains ambiguous. Deletions cut 5 bases from V and 0 bases from J, with 5 bases between. This CDR3 spans 12 amino acids. Looked up from germline, CDR1 is SGHTA and CDR2 is FQGTGA. CDR3 loop: CASSPYSYEQYF. The CDR3 bases are TGTGCCAGCAGCCCGTACTCCTACGAGCAGTACTTC.